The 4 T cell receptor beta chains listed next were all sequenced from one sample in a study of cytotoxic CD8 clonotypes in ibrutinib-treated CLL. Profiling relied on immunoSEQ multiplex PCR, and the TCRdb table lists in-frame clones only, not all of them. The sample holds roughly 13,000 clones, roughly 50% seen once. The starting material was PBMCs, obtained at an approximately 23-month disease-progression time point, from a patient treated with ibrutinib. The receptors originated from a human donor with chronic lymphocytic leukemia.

The CDR3 DNA reads as TGTGCCAGCAGTTCGACAGGGGGCATCGAGACCCAGTACTTC. Amino acids: CASSSTGGIETQYF. The rearrangement uses TRBV27 and TRBJ2-5, with 10 bases that match TRBD1. There are 14 residues in the CDR3. Trimming cost V 4 bases and J 5 bases; bases outside gene matches: 4. Germline assignment: CDR1 MNHEY and CDR2 SMNVEV (reference sequence).

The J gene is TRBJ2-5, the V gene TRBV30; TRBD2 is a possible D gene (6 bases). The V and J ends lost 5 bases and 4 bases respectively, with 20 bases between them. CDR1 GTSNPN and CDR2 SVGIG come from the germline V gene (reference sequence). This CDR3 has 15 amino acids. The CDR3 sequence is CAWGPEGMYGETQYF. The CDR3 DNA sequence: TGTGCCTGGGGTCCGGAGGGAATGTATGGAGAGACCCAGTACTTC.

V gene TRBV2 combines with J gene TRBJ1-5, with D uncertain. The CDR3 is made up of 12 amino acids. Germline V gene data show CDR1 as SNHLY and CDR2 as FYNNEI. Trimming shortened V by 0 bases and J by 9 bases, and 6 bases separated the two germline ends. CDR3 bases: TGTGCCAGCAGTGAAGCAGGGCGGCCCCAGCATTTT. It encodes CASSEAGRPQHF.

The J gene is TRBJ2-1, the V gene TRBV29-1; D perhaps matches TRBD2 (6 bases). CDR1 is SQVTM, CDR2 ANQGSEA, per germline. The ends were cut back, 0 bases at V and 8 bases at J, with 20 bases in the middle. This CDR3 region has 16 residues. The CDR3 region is CSVEDRRGGSPDEQFF. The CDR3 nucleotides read TGCAGCGTTGAAGACCGGCGGGGAGGCTCCCCCGATGAGCAGTTCTTC.